Sequencing of this T cell receptor beta chain was carried out in a study of T cell responses to AZD1222 COVID-19 vaccine. TCRdb keeps only in-frame clones here, not all; method: immunoSEQ multiplex PCR. The sample contains 80,000 to 100,000 clones, about 89% of which appear only once. Sequencing was performed on peripheral blood, taken on day 0 of AZD1222 vaccination. This TCR derives from an adult in good health.

The CDR3 loop is CASSPRRPGQGRDSPLHF. The CDR3 DNA reads TGTGCCAGCAGCCCCCGGAGACCGGGACAGGGTAGAGATTCACCCCTCCACTTT. This chain joins TRBV9 and TRBJ1-6; 9 nucleotides align to TRBD1. The germline V gene has CDR1 SGDLS and CDR2 YYNGEE. With 4 bases clipped from V and 8 bases from J, the junction kept 16 bases outside the gene matches. The CDR3 is 18 amino acids. The full variable domain, its missing parts supplied by reference TRBV9 and TRBJ1-6, is DSGVTQTPKHLITATGQRVTLRCSPRSGDLSVYWYQQSLDQGLQFLIQYYNGEERAKGNILERFSAQQFPDLHSELNLSSLELGDSALYFCASSPRRPGQGRDSPLHFGNGTRLTVT.